A single TCR beta chain is shown here with its context. The sample is drawn from a study of blood T cell repertoires in COVID-19. How the authors handled the data: Reference gene primer amplification gave nucleated cell count estimates. Clones were read by immunoSEQ multiplex PCR, and TCRdb kept only the in-frame ones, dropping some. Clone size and the V and J calls come from that table; the DNA yielded D and trimming. The table lists some 500,000 clones, 85% to 90% of them singletons, with 1.8% in the top ten. V was cut by 5 bases and J by 7 bases, with 11 bases left in between. CDR3 length: 13 residues. The V gene's germline CDR1 is SGHTA and CDR2 FQGNSA.

This chain joins TRBV7-2 and TRBJ2-2, with D hard to call. Material: PBMCs or T cells enriched from blood (not recorded which). The clonotype originates from a woman between 40 and 55 years old who had recovered from COVID-19. The CDR3 reads CASSINLGGELFF. For the CDR3, the DNA is TGTGCCAGCAGCATAAATCTCGGCGGGGAGCTGTTTTTT.